This T cell receptor (beta chain) was found in a study of blood T cell repertoires in COVID-19 (dated by TCRdb to the early 2020s). With respect to the entire study: The collaborator samples originated in the United States, Italy and Spain and spanned the acute and convalescent phases of COVID-19. The prospective study material was composed of cDNA or gDNA derived from T cells, B-cell-depleted T cells, or PBMCs. The dataset comprised deeply sampled blood TCRbeta repertoires from subjects exposed to, actively infected with, or recovered from COVID-19. The repertoires were made available in a free public database intended to serve as a resource for research on the immune response to SARS-CoV-2. Samples were obtained from the ongoing ImmuneRACE study (first 160 participants) and from about 1,300 subjects provided by 6 global collaborators. The sample metadata nearly always contained a de-identified subject ID, COVID-19 status, age in years and sex. HLA class I and class II types, where available, came from metadata supplied by the sample provider rather than from assay-based typing.

TCRbeta CDR3 regions were amplified from genomic DNA using the immunoSEQ Assay, a bias-controlled multiplex PCR. Per the original workflow: Nucleated cell counts per sample were estimated from amplification of reference gene primers within the assay. To quantify the absolute abundance of each unique TCRbeta CDR3 rearrangement, sequence reads were collapsed and filtered. Productive Simpson clonality was computed per sample as the square root of Simpson's diversity index over productive rearrangements. This immuneACCESS table, as held by TCRdb, lists in-frame sequences with V and J called but not all clones. Of the missing ones, under half trace to an unresolved V gene in checked studies; the others have no known cause. V, J and clone size are those of that table, while D and trimming were read from the DNA. The sample has about 250,000 clones on record, roughly 82% of them singletons. The ten largest clones capture approximately 6% of the sample.

At one collaborating source in Seattle, patients were enrolled during active infection and were followed longitudinally through the course of disease. Collaborating institutions collected whole blood in K2EDTA tubes following their own protocols. For TCRbeta analysis, collaborators shipped samples in one of three forms: frozen whole blood, isolated PBMCs, or DNA extracted from either of those sample types. The research as a whole found: The quantity of clinical and demographic metadata differed by source and by participant and was supplied without curation.

The germline V gene specifies SGHTA as CDR1 and FQGTGA as CDR2. V loses 5 bases of germline sequence and J loses 3 bases, and the interval between the two ends is 10 bases. Spanning cysteine to phenylalanine, the CDR3 consists of 14 amino acids. The CDR3 DNA has 42 bases and is translated from base 1. On this clone itself: The specificity of this receptor is unknown. No clone much larger than this one lies a single base away; base qualities are absent.

The clonotype comes from a woman over 75 with COVID-19, enrolled during active disease. Sequencing was done on a sample of peripheral blood. The sequence links TRBV7-3 to TRBJ1-4; the D gene identity is not certain. The DNA is as follows: TGTGCCAGCAGCCGGGGATTGGCTAATGAAAAACTGTTTTTT. This sequence encodes CASSRGLANEKLFF. Here the CDR3 is joined to the reference TRBV7-3 and TRBJ1-4 genes, and the full variable domain is: GAGVSQTPSNKVTEKGKYVELRCDPISGHTALYWYRQSLGQGPEFLIYFQGTGAADDSGLPNDRFFAVRPEGSVSTLKIQRTERGDSAVYLCASSRGLANEKLFFGSGTQLSVL.